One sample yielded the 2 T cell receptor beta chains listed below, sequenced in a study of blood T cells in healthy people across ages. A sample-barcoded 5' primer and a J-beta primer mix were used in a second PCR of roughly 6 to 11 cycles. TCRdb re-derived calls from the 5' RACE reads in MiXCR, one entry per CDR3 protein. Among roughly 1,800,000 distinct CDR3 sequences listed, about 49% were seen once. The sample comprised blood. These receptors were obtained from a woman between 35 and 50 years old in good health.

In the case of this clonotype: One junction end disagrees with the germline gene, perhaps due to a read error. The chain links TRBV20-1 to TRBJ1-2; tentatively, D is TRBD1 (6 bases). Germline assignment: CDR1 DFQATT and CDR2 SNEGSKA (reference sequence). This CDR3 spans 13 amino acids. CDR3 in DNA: TGCAGCGCTAGAGATGACGGGACATTTGGCCACACCTTC. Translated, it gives CSARDDGTFGHTF.

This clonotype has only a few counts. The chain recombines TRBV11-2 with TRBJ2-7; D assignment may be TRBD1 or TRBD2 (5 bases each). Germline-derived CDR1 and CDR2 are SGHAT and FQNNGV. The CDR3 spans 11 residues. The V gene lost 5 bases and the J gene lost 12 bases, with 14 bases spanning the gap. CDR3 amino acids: CASSHQGPGYF. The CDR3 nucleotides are TGTGCCAGCAGCCACCAGGGACCGGGGTACTTC.